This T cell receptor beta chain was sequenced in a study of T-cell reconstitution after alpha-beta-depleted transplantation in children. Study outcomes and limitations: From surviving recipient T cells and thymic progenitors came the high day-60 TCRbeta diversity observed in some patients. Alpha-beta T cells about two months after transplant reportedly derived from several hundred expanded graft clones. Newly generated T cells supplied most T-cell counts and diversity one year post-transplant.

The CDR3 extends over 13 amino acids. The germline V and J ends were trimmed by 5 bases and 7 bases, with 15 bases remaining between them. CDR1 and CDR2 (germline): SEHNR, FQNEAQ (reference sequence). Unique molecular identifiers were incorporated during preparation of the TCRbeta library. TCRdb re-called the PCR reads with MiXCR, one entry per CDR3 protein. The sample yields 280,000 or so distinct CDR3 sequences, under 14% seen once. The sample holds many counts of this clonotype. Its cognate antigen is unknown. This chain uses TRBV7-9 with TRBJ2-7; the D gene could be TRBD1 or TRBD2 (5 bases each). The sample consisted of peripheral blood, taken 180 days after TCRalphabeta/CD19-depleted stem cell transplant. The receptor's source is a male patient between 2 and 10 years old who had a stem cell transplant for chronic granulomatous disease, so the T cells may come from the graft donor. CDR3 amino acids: CASSRSGTGEQYF. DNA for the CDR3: TGTGCCAGCAGCCGAAGTGGGACCGGTGAGCAGTACTTC. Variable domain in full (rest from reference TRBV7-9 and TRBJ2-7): DTGVSQNPRHKITKRGQNVTFRCDPISEHNRLYWYRQTLGQGPEFLTYFQNEAQLEKSRLLSDRFSAERPKGSFSTLEIQRTEQGDSAMYLCASSRSGTGEQYFGPGTRLTVT.